The 5 T cell receptor beta chains listed next were all sequenced from one sample in a study of tumor and adjacent non-tumor tissue in lung cancer. The library came from three nested PCR rounds adapted from ARM-PCR protocols. One entry per CDR3 protein, called by TCRdb with MiXCR from the multiplex PCR reads. The sample has approximately 110,000 distinct CDR3 sequences; 62% are singletons. RNA was extracted from bulk tissue without any cell sorting. More than 3 cm separated this lung sample from the edge of the tumor. The sequenced sample was distant non-tumor lung tissue. All receptors come from a man in his fifties or sixties with non-small cell lung cancer.

Regarding this clonotype: A read error may account for a junction end that differs from germline. The rearrangement links TRBV4-1 to TRBJ2-1; D possibly corresponds to TRBD1 (5 bases). The CDR3 runs to 15 residues. The germline V gene has CDR1 MGHRA and CDR2 YSYEKL. CDR3 protein: CASNQEDSTYNEQFF. Here the CDR3 DNA reads TGCGCCAGCAACCAAGAAGACAGCACCTACAATGAGCAATTCTTC.

In this sample, this clonotype turned up a few times. The chain carries TRBV12-3 or TRBV12-4 and TRBJ2-3; weak D call: TRBD1 (6 bases). This CDR3 has 15 amino acids. V was shortened by 7 bases and J by 0 bases, with 14 bases between the two germline ends. The CDR3 DNA reads TGTGCCAGCAAGAGGGACACGCGAAGCACAGATACGCAGTATTTT. Amino acid sequence: CASKRDTRSTDTQYF.

The V and J genes are TRBV5-1 and TRBJ2-3; D might be TRBD1 or TRBD2, each matching 6 bases. The CDR3 length is 15 residues. Germline-derived CDR1 and CDR2 are SGHRS and YFSETQ. V lost 1 base, J lost 5 bases, and 14 bases lay in between. The CDR3, as DNA: TGCGCCAGCAGCTTGCCGGGGGCCTACATAGATACGCAGTATTTT. It codes for CASSLPGAYIDTQYF.

As regards this clonotype: A much larger clone is a single base away; this may be a read error. The rearrangement links TRBV20-1 to TRBJ2-5; D is possibly TRBD2 (6 bases). V lost 3 bases and J 4 bases, leaving 15 bases between the germline ends. CDR3 length: 14 residues. CDR1 and CDR2 from the germline V gene are DFQATT and SNEGSKA (reference sequence). The DNA for the CDR3 is TGCAGTGCTAGCCCGGGAGTGCTAAGAGAGACCCAGTACTTC. It is translated as CSASPGVLRETQYF.

With respect to this clonotype: The final CDR3 position lacks the conserved phenylalanine or tryptophan, pointing to a likely read error. This chain connects TRBV29-1 to TRBJ2-7; D tentatively fits TRBD1 or TRBD2 (6 bases each). This CDR3 spans 13 amino acids. CDR1 is SQVTM and CDR2 is ANQGSEA in the germline V gene. Here the CDR3 DNA reads TGCAGCGTTGAAAGGGACGGGGGCTACGAACAGTACTTA. Translation: CSVERDGGYEQYL.